Described below is a single T cell receptor (beta chain) sequence and its context. The data were taken from a study of T-cell memory formation after mild COVID-19. In TCRdb, the 5' RACE reads were re-called with MiXCR into one record per CDR3 protein. The table has approximately 350,000 distinct CDR3 sequences, 25% to 30% seen once; the top ten hold about 13%. Germline CDR1 is WSHSY and CDR2 is SAAADI. Trimming removed 7 bases from V and 1 base from J, with 11 bases in between. This CDR3 is built from 14 residues. Sample: PBMCs or a T cell subset sorted from them (not recorded which). V usage is TRBV10-2 and J usage is TRBJ2-1; TRBD1 is a possible D gene (6 bases). The sequence was collected from an adult woman who had mild COVID-19 (a few samples of this study predate the infection). Cell type and time point are not known. This CDR3 is CASIRTESYNEQFF. Written as DNA, the CDR3 is TGCGCCAGCATCCGGACAGAATCCTACAATGAGCAGTTCTTC.